This TCR beta chain was sequenced during a study of sequential checkpoint blockade in melanoma. This clone was counted once. Libraries were prepared by immunoSEQ multiplex PCR; TCRdb keeps only in-frame clonotypes and omits some of them. This table holds around 18,000 clones, about 69% found once. The treatment here: randomized to nivolumab then ipilimumab (arm A) or the reverse (arm B). Germline CDR1 SEHNR, CDR2 FQNEAQ (reference sequence). Trimming took 5 bases from V and 4 from J; bases not matched to a gene: 16. The CDR3 is made up of 17 amino acids. This clonotype was obtained from a human donor with melanoma. This chain joins TRBV7-9 and TRBJ2-7, with 8 bases lining up with TRBD1. The source material was CD8+ T cells sorted from blood (inferred from file names), sampled from a patient given nivolumab and ipilimumab in sequence. CDR3 sequence (DNA): TGTGCCAGCAGCAAAACGACCACTGACAGGGGCTTTTACGAGCAGTACTTC. It codes for CASSKTTTDRGFYEQYF.